This T cell receptor beta chain was sequenced for a study of PD-1 blockade in mismatch repair-deficient tumors. Study as a whole: Enrolled about 2013-2017, patients had progressing, pretreated mismatch repair-deficient cancers of over nine types.

A word on this clone: Its antigen is unidentified.

Study-wide results and limits: Rapid post-treatment expansion, then contraction, generally preceding radiologic response, marked tumor-resident clones.

This table comes from immunoSEQ multiplex PCR, and its TCRdb copy is limited to in-frame clones, with some not included. The sample carries roughly 110,000 clones, about 74% recorded once. All patients were mismatch repair deficient, assessed by either PCR or immunohistochemistry. The sequence was obtained from an adult with mismatch repair-deficient cancer. The material was peripheral blood, obtained approximately 60 weeks after starting pembrolizumab.

CDR3 in DNA: TGTGCCAGCAGCGGGGGGACTAGCGGGAGCACAGATACGCAGTATTTT. Its protein is CASSGGTSGSTDTQYF. This chain joins TRBV5-6 and TRBJ2-3; TRBD2 aligns across 12 bases. CDR3 size: 16 residues. With V trimmed by 4 bases and J by 0 bases, 3 bases remained unmatched. The germline CDR1 and CDR2 sequences are SGHDT and YYEEEE.